One and the same sample provided the 31 T cell receptor beta chains below, sequenced in a study of PD-1 blockade in classical Hodgkin lymphoma. Every patient had relapsed following autologous stem cell transplantation, and cohorts differed in brentuximab vedotin exposure. The protocol was immunoSEQ multiplex PCR, while the TCRdb copy is restricted to in-frame clones and leaves out a portion. This sample carries about 22,000 clones, 74% of them seen once, and the ten largest clones take around a fifth. The specimen was peripheral blood mononuclear cells (PBMCs), collected at baseline. All receptors derive from a human donor with classical Hodgkin lymphoma.

The rearrangement links TRBV30 to TRBJ2-3; 8 bases align to TRBD1. The CDR3 length is 15 residues. V was clipped by 5 bases and J by 5 bases; unmatched bases: 12. Germline V gives CDR1 GTSNPN, CDR2 SVGIG (reference sequence). This CDR3 reads CAWGAGQGALDTQYF. Written as DNA, the CDR3 is TGTGCCTGGGGGGCGGGGCAGGGGGCCTTAGATACGCAGTATTTT. Complete variable domain (other parts from reference TRBV30 and TRBJ2-3): SQTIHQWPATLVQPVGSPLSLECTVEGTSNPNLYWYRQAAGRGLQLLFYSVGIGQISSEVPQNLSASRPQDRQFILSSKKLLLSDSGFYLCAWGAGQGALDTQYFGPGTRLTVL.

This chain uses TRBV10-3 with TRBJ2-7, with TRBD1 matching over 12 bases. CDR3 length: 16 amino acids. J was trimmed by 7 bases and V by 6 bases; bases with no gene match: 13. Germline lookup yields CDR1 ENHRY and CDR2 SYGVKD. The DNA for the CDR3 is TGTGCCATCAGCACCAACCCGGGACAGGGGGCCGGGGAGCAGTACTTC. This encodes CAISTNPGQGAGEQYF.

The CDR3 sequence is CASSEGGRGETQYF. The DNA of the CDR3 is TGTGCCAGCAGTGAAGGCGGGAGGGGGGAGACCCAGTACTTC. The chain uses TRBV2 and TRBJ2-5, with TRBD2 matching over 9 bases. The CDR3 has 14 amino acids. V trimming: 1 base; J trimming: 5 bases; junction bases outside the gene matches: 2. Germline V gene data show CDR1 as SNHLY and CDR2 as FYNNEI.

V is TRBV12-5 and J is TRBJ1-6, with 8 bases fitting TRBD1. The CDR3 length is 14 residues. The junction had 5 bases not matched to a gene; V was cut back by 1 base and J by 12 bases. From germline, CDR1 is LGHNT and CDR2 FRNRAP. The CDR3 here is CASGLETGGVPLHF. CDR3 bases: TGTGCTAGTGGTTTGGAAACAGGGGGGGTACCCCTCCACTTT.

In DNA, the CDR3 is TGTGCCAGCAGCTTTCGGTGGGAGCGGGAGAGCCAAGAGACCCAGTACTTC. Encoded protein: CASSFRWERESQETQYF. The chain joins TRBV11-3 to TRBJ2-5, with TRBD2 matching 8 bases. The CDR3 covers 17 residues. Germline CDR1 and CDR2: SGHNT and YENEEA. The V segment lost 3 bases and the J segment 1 base; nucleotides outside the gene matches: 10. Variable domain in full (rest from reference TRBV11-3 and TRBJ2-5): EAGVVQSPRYKIIEKKQPVAFWCNPISGHNTLYWYLQNLGQGPELLIRYENEEAVDDSQLPKDRFSAERLKGVDSTLKIQPAELGDSAVYLCASSFRWERESQETQYFGPGTRLLVL.

This clone showed up just a few times. V and J are TRBV5-1 and TRBJ1-1; D gene uncertain. The CDR3 runs to 11 residues. Germline-derived CDR1 and CDR2 are SGHRS and YFSETQ. Trimming left V 8 bases short and J 1 base short, with 6 bases between. Here the CDR3 reads CASLGNTEAFF. In nucleotides, the CDR3 is TGCGCCAGTTTGGGGAACACTGAAGCTTTCTTT. The full variable domain, with the rest looked up from reference TRBV5-1 and TRBJ1-1, is KAGVTQTPRYLIKTRGQQVTLSCSPISGHRSVSWYQQTPGQGLQFLFEYFSETQRNKGNFPGRFSGRQFSNSRSEMNVSTLELGDSALYLCASLGNTEAFFGQGTRLTVV.

This clone is labeled as large. V and J are TRBV7-8 and TRBJ1-1, with a weak D call TRBD1 (6 bases). This CDR3 is built from 15 residues. V was shortened by 2 bases and J by 1 base, with 11 bases between the two germline ends. Germline CDR1 is SGHVS and CDR2 is FQNEAQ. Here the CDR3 DNA reads TGTGCCAGCAGCTTATATAGGACAGAGAACACTGAAGCTTTCTTT. It is translated as CASSLYRTENTEAFF.

This clone was detected only a few times. This chain links TRBV7-6 with TRBJ2-1; 12 nucleotides align to TRBD2. V gave up 4 bases and J gave up 4 bases; unmatched junction bases: 5. Germline loops: CDR1 SGHVS, CDR2 FNYEAQ. The CDR3 consists of 16 residues. CDR3 bases: TGTGCCAGCAGCTCGACTAGCGGGAGACTATACAATGAGCAGTTCTTC. It encodes CASSSTSGRLYNEQFF.

This rearrangement joins TRBV11-2 to TRBJ2-1, with 7 bases identical to TRBD2. The CDR3 contains 12 residues. Germline V gene data show CDR1 as SGHAT and CDR2 as FQNNGV. Trimming at V came to 5 bases and at J to 7 bases, leaving 2 bases not matched to a gene. CDR3 DNA sequence: TGTGCCAGCAGCCGGGACTATAATGAGCAGTTCTTC. It specifies CASSRDYNEQFF.

The chain has TRBV25-1 and TRBJ2-1; 7 nucleotides line up with TRBD2. The ends lost 5 bases at V and 9 bases at J; junction bases unmatched: 7. The CDR3 sequence is 13 residues long. Per the germline V gene, CDR1 is MGHDK and CDR2 is SYGVNS. The CDR3 loop reads CASSLNWGGEQFF. CDR3 nucleotides: TGTGCCAGCAGTCTCAACTGGGGGGGTGAGCAGTTCTTC. The full variable domain, rest sourced from reference TRBV25-1 and TRBJ2-1, is EADIYQTPRYLVIGTGKKITLECSQTMGHDKMYWYQQDPGMELHLIHYSYGVNSTEKGDLSSESTVSRIRTEHFPLTLESARPSHTSQYLCASSLNWGGEQFFGPGTRLTVL.

The rearrangement links TRBV10-3 to TRBJ1-4, with unresolved D. Per the germline V gene, CDR1 is ENHRY and CDR2 is SYGVKD. The V end was cut by 10 bases, the J end by 3 bases, with 18 bases between. This CDR3 contains 15 residues. The CDR3 DNA sequence: TGTGCCACCGACCCCCGAGGTCGGGCTAATGAAAAACTGTTTTTT. It translates to CATDPRGRANEKLFF.

The V and J genes are TRBV6-5 and TRBJ2-7; D could derive from TRBD1 or TRBD2 (5 bases each). This CDR3 spans 13 amino acids. CDR1 and CDR2 (germline): MNHEY, SVGAGI. V lost 8 bases, J lost 6 bases, and 17 bases lay in between. The chain's CDR3 is CASAMGVKGEQYF. In nucleotides, the CDR3 is TGTGCCAGCGCCATGGGGGTGAAGGGCGAGCAGTACTTC.

The V and J genes are TRBV6-1 and TRBJ2-5; 9 nucleotides agree with TRBD1. Germline loops: CDR1 MNHNS, CDR2 SASEGT. J gave up 7 bases and V 2 bases, and 8 bases lay outside the gene matches. This CDR3 comprises 15 residues. The CDR3 DNA is TGTGCCAGCAGTGAATCTGGACAGGGGTTCTTGACCCAGTACTTC. This codes for CASSESGQGFLTQYF.

The rearrangement links TRBV27 to TRBJ2-7; D perhaps matches TRBD2 (6 bases). The germline V and J ends were trimmed by 3 bases and 6 bases, with 15 bases remaining between them. The CDR3 extends over 14 amino acids. Germline CDR1 is MNHEY and CDR2 is SMNVEV (reference sequence). The DNA for the CDR3 is TGTGCCAGCAGTTTGGAGGGGATCATGGGCGAGCAGTACTTC. Translating gives CASSLEGIMGEQYF.

This clone was counted a single time. For the CDR3, the DNA is TGTGCCAGCAGCGCCCTAAACCAGGGTACCACCGGGGAGCTGTTTTTT. Residues: CASSALNQGTTGELFF. This chain uses TRBV9 with TRBJ2-2; TRBD1 might be the D (5 bases). Germline CDR1 and CDR2: SGDLS and YYNGEE. CDR3 length: 16 residues. Trimming took 3 bases from V and 4 from J, leaving 16 bases between them. Full variable domain (missing parts from reference TRBV9 and TRBJ2-2): DSGVTQTPKHLITATGQRVTLRCSPRSGDLSVYWYQQSLDQGLQFLIQYYNGEERAKGNILERFSAQQFPDLHSELNLSSLELGDSALYFCASSALNQGTTGELFFGEGSRLTVL.

For this clone: Other DNA sequences of this sample code for an identical CDR3. The V and J genes are TRBV6-5 and TRBJ1-2; no clear D. Trimming stripped 6 bases from V and 4 bases from J, with 12 bases between. CDR3 length equals 13 residues. Germline CDR1 is MNHEY and CDR2 is SVGAGI. Here the CDR3 DNA reads TGTGCCAGCAGCCGCGGGCCCCTCTATGGCTACACCTTC. This gives the protein CASSRGPLYGYTF.

The chain carries TRBV5-1 and TRBJ1-2; D ambiguous. CDR1 and CDR2 from the germline V gene are SGHRS and YFSETQ. The CDR3 covers 16 residues. The V end lost 0 bases, the J end lost 4 bases, and 16 bases lay between the germline ends. The CDR3 sequence is CASSLDMLSAGYGYTF. The CDR3 coding sequence is TGCGCCAGCAGCTTGGACATGCTAAGCGCGGGCTATGGCTACACCTTC.

The V and J genes are TRBV28 and TRBJ1-2; possible D gene TRBD1, 6 bases. Germline V gene sequence: CDR1 MDHEN, CDR2 SYDVKM. This CDR3 comprises 14 residues. V lost 2 bases and J 4 bases, leaving 11 bases between the germline ends. CDR3 sequence: CASSLGDKAYGYTF. The CDR3 DNA follows: TGTGCCAGCAGTTTAGGGGACAAGGCCTATGGCTACACCTTC.

The V gene is TRBV9, the J gene TRBJ1-3; 7 bases map to TRBD1. Germline lookup yields CDR1 SGDLS and CDR2 YYNGEE. The V gene end was trimmed by 0 bases and the J gene end by 4 bases; junction bases not matched to a gene: 7. CDR3 length: 16 residues. The CDR3: CASSVGPGGFGNTIYF. The CDR3 DNA reads as TGTGCCAGCAGCGTAGGTCCAGGGGGATTCGGAAACACCATATATTTT.

The chain is built from TRBV25-1 and TRBJ2-3; TRBD2 agrees at 7 bases. This CDR3 contains 14 residues. Trimming cost V 6 bases and J 3 bases; bases outside gene matches: 6. Germline values: CDR1 MGHDK, CDR2 SYGVNS. CDR3 bases: TGTGCCAGCAGGGGGGGGATAGCGACAGATACGCAGTATTTT. Translation gives CASRGGIATDTQYF.

About this clone: This sample also contains other DNA sequences that code for the same CDR3. The chain combines TRBV20-1 with TRBJ1-1; D not resolved. Trimming shortened V by 6 bases and J by 1 base, and 3 bases separated the two germline ends. Germline-derived CDR1 and CDR2 are DFQATT and SNEGSKA (reference sequence). CDR3 size: 10 residues. The CDR3 protein is CSAGNTEAFF. The DNA of the CDR3 is TGCAGTGCCGGGAACACTGAAGCTTTCTTT.

Notes on this clone: At one boundary the junction diverges from the germline segment, which might be a read error. The V gene is TRBV10-3, the J gene TRBJ2-7; no firm D call. Germline values: CDR1 ENHRY, CDR2 SYGVKD. This CDR3 has 12 amino acids. DNA of the CDR3: TGTGCCAGCAGTTATCTAATGGACGAGCAGTACTTC. It encodes CASSYLMDEQYF.

The V gene is TRBV18, the J gene TRBJ2-5, with 10 bases lining up with TRBD2. The CDR3 is 15 amino acids. Germline V gene sequence: CDR1 KGHSH, CDR2 LQKENI. V lost 2 bases, J lost 2 bases, and 2 bases stayed unmatched. The CDR3 bases are TGTGCCAGCTCACCAGGACTAGCGGAACAAGAGACCCAGTACTTC. Translation: CASSPGLAEQETQYF.

This chain connects TRBV5-5 to TRBJ1-5; weak D call: TRBD1 (6 bases). V was trimmed by 0 bases and J by 5 bases, leaving 9 bases between them. Germline V CDR1 and CDR2: SGHKS, YYEKEE (reference sequence). CDR3 length: 14 amino acids. The chain's CDR3 is CASSLGGGDQPQHF. CDR3 bases: TGTGCCAGCAGCTTGGGAGGGGGTGATCAGCCCCAGCATTTT.

The sample holds one count of this clone. This chain joins TRBV28 and TRBJ1-2; the D is unclear. Trimming removed 6 bases at V and 7 bases at J, with 18 bases between. This CDR3 is 14 amino acids long. Germline V CDR1 and CDR2: MDHEN, SYDVKM. The CDR3 DNA is TGTGCCAGCAGCTCCCCTGGCATGGACGGTGGCTACACCTTC. Translation gives CASSSPGMDGGYTF.

This clone was found a few times. This chain uses TRBV6-5 with TRBJ1-1, with 10 bases that match TRBD1. The trim removed 5 bases at V and 4 bases at J, leaving 7 bases unmatched. The CDR3 is 15 residues long. Looked up from germline, CDR1 is MNHEY and CDR2 is SVGAGI. The chain's CDR3 is CASSRPGTGATEAFF. In DNA form, the CDR3 reads TGTGCCAGCAGTCGACCCGGGACAGGGGCCACTGAAGCTTTCTTT.

V is TRBV2 and J is TRBJ1-2; 7 bases agree with TRBD1. J lost 4 bases, V lost 6 bases, and 8 bases had no gene match. The length of the CDR3 is 14 residues. Germline CDR1 is SNHLY and CDR2 is FYNNEI. The DNA for the CDR3 is TGTGCCAGCAGAGGGACAGAGGTTTTCTATGGCTACACCTTC. This gives the protein CASRGTEVFYGYTF.

CDR3 in DNA: TGCGCCAGCAGCCAAGATGACGGACTAGCGGGGATCGGTGCATACGAGCAGTACTTC. Protein sequence: CASSQDDGLAGIGAYEQYF. The chain links TRBV4-1 to TRBJ2-7; 12 nucleotides align to TRBD2. V trimming: 0 bases; J trimming: 4 bases; junction bases outside the gene matches: 13. CDR3 length: 19 residues. The germline V gene has CDR1 MGHRA and CDR2 YSYEKL.

In its sample, this clone was seen once. J is TRBJ1-1 and V is TRBV19, with D possibly TRBD1 on 6 matching bases. Germline V gives CDR1 LNHDA, CDR2 SQIVND (reference sequence). The CDR3 consists of 15 residues. Trimming took 5 bases from V and 0 from J, leaving 13 bases between them. The CDR3 region is CASSFPGHVNTEAFF. The CDR3 region has the DNA TGTGCCAGTAGTTTTCCGGGACATGTGAACACTGAAGCTTTCTTT.

This sequence joins TRBV4-2 and TRBJ2-7; 7 positions match TRBD1. The CDR3 extends over 13 amino acids. CDR1 is LGHNA, CDR2 YNFKEQ, per germline. J gave up 3 bases and V 5 bases, and 4 bases lay outside the gene matches. Here the CDR3 DNA reads TGTGCCAGCAGCGGGACAGCCGGCTACGAGCAGTACTTC. Amino acids: CASSGTAGYEQYF.

V usage is TRBV11-2 and J usage is TRBJ2-7, with 8 bases fitting TRBD1. CDR1 is SGHAT, CDR2 FQNNGV, per germline. Trimming at V came to 5 bases and at J to 7 bases, leaving 7 bases not matched to a gene. The CDR3 is made up of 13 amino acids. Written as DNA, the CDR3 is TGTGCCAGCAGCGACAGGGGTAAGGAGGAGCAGTACTTC. Translating it yields CASSDRGKEEQYF.